The clone carrying this T cell receptor (beta chain) was found once. TCRdb's table, derived via immunoSEQ multiplex PCR, lists solely in-frame clones and lacks some. The data hold over 50,000 clones, with around 90% observed a single time. Germline CDR1 and CDR2: SGDLS and YYNGEE. The V end lost 3 bases, the J end lost 0 bases, and 13 bases lay between the germline ends. The CDR3 runs to 15 residues. These data are taken from a study of T cell changes during pregnancy in multiple sclerosis. The chain employs TRBV9 and TRBJ2-7, with D tentatively TRBD2 (5 bases). The specimen was peripheral blood, collected in the first trimester of pregnancy. The clonotype was recovered from a female donor with multiple sclerosis, enrolled in a pregnancy study. The CDR3 loop reads CASSALGSGSYEQYF. CDR3 DNA: TGTGCCAGCAGCGCCTTGGGGAGCGGCTCCTACGAGCAGTACTTC.